A single sample is the source of the 31 T cell receptor beta chains below, sequenced in a study of T-cell reconstitution after alpha-beta-depleted transplantation in children. The library targeted TCRbeta and was prepared with unique molecular identifiers. One entry per CDR3 protein results from TCRdb running MiXCR on the PCR reads. This table holds about 130,000 distinct CDR3 sequences, roughly 10% found once. Sequencing was performed on PBMCs, mostly from graft donor cells, taken 180 days after TCRalphabeta/CD19-depleted stem cell transplant. The receptors come from a girl under three years old who had a stem cell transplant for combined immunodeficiency, so the T cells may come from the graft donor.

This clonotype was found a few times. The chain is built from TRBV5-1 and TRBJ2-1; 7 bases are a match to TRBD2. Trimming took 3 bases from V and 6 from J; bases not matched to a gene: 12. Germline lookup yields CDR1 SGHRS and CDR2 YFSETQ. CDR3 length equals 16 residues. This CDR3 is CASSSTLAIRTNEQFF. The DNA for the CDR3 is TGCGCCAGCAGCTCCACACTAGCGATCAGAACCAATGAGCAGTTCTTC.

J is TRBJ2-1 and V is TRBV20-1, with a possible D match to TRBD2 (6 bases). The V gene's germline CDR1 is DFQATT and CDR2 SNEGSKA (reference sequence). The CDR3 is made up of 14 amino acids. V dropped 3 bases and J dropped 0 bases, with 9 bases sitting between them. The CDR3 loop reads CSASGGISYNEQFF. CDR3 DNA sequence: TGCAGTGCTAGTGGGGGGATCTCCTACAATGAGCAGTTCTTC.

This clonotype was found a few times. The V call is TRBV20-1, the J call TRBJ2-2; the D call may be TRBD1 or TRBD2 (5 bases each). CDR3 length: 14 residues. CDR1 is DFQATT, CDR2 SNEGSKA, per germline (reference sequence). Trimming shortened V by 3 bases and J by 3 bases, and 11 bases separated the two germline ends. The CDR3 nucleotides read TGCAGTGCTAGCCGGGACGGAGACACCGGGGAGCTGTTTTTT. It specifies CSASRDGDTGELFF.

Ten or more counts support this clonotype. This sequence joins TRBV5-1 and TRBJ2-3, with TRBD2 matching over 7 bases. Germline CDR1 reads SGHRS; CDR2 reads YFSETQ. Trimming cost V 4 bases and J 5 bases; bases outside gene matches: 10. The CDR3 is 15 amino acids. The CDR3 region is CASSPAPRGRDTQYF. In DNA, the CDR3 is TGCGCCAGCAGCCCGGCCCCGCGGGGGAGAGATACGCAGTATTTT.

This clonotype was counted only a few times. The V gene is TRBV12-3 or TRBV12-4, the J gene TRBJ2-1, with a tentative D call TRBD2 (6 bases). This CDR3 is built from 15 residues. V lost 5 bases, J lost 2 bases, and 13 bases lay in between. CDR3 loop: CASSAPSETYNEQFF. The DNA for the CDR3 is TGTGCCAGCAGTGCCCCTAGCGAAACCTACAATGAGCAGTTCTTC.

J is TRBJ1-3 and V is TRBV12-3 or TRBV12-4; D is uncertain. This CDR3 has 12 residues. Trimming cost V 6 bases and J 4 bases, with 7 bases left between them. The CDR3 DNA follows: TGTGCCAGCAGGACTCTGGGAAACACCATATATTTT. As protein: CASRTLGNTIYF.

This clonotype was seen more than once but under ten times. The J gene is TRBJ1-5, the V gene TRBV12-3 or TRBV12-4; D possibly corresponds to TRBD1 (5 bases). V was pared by 8 bases and J by 4 bases, with 18 bases between. The CDR3 is 15 residues long. The CDR3 loop reads CASGSSMPGNQPQHF. Written as DNA, the CDR3 is TGTGCCAGCGGGTCCTCAATGCCAGGGAATCAGCCCCAGCATTTT.

This clonotype was detected many times. The chain joins TRBV12-3 or TRBV12-4 to TRBJ2-7, with 10 bases matching TRBD2. Trimming cost V 3 bases and J 2 bases; bases outside gene matches: 4. The CDR3 runs to 15 residues. The CDR3 reads CASSFSTSGTYEQYF. In nucleotides, the CDR3 is TGTGCCAGCAGTTTTAGCACTAGCGGGACCTACGAGCAGTACTTC.

The chain joins TRBV7-8 to TRBJ2-5; a possible D gene is TRBD2 (5 bases). CDR3 size: 13 residues. The V gene's germline CDR1 is SGHVS and CDR2 FQNEAQ. Trimming left V 6 bases short and J 7 bases short, with 15 bases between. CDR3 region: CASSSGNIWTQYF. CDR3 coding DNA: TGTGCCAGCAGTTCGGGGAATATATGGACCCAGTACTTC.

This clonotype was detected a few times. V and J are TRBV27 and TRBJ2-1, with 13 bases identical to TRBD2. This CDR3 comprises 17 residues. Trimming cost V 5 bases and J 0 bases; bases outside gene matches: 4. Germline lookup yields CDR1 MNHEY and CDR2 SMNVEV (reference sequence). Here the CDR3 reads CASSTGTSGVSYNEQFF. The CDR3 DNA reads TGTGCCAGCAGTACTGGGACTAGCGGGGTCTCCTACAATGAGCAGTTCTTC.

This clonotype was counted between two and nine times. The chain joins TRBV20-1 to TRBJ2-7; D might be TRBD1 (6 bases). CDR3 length: 13 residues. V was cut by 3 bases and J by 2 bases, with 11 bases left in between. The V gene's germline CDR1 is DFQATT and CDR2 SNEGSKA (reference sequence). This CDR3 reads CSARGDNPYEQYF. The CDR3 region has the DNA TGCAGTGCTAGGGGGGACAACCCCTACGAGCAGTACTTC.

The table lists this clonotype with a few counts. This rearrangement joins TRBV20-1 to TRBJ2-7, with D possibly TRBD1 on 6 matching bases. V was clipped by 5 bases and J by 0 bases, with 11 bases between them. CDR1 and CDR2 from the germline V gene are DFQATT and SNEGSKA (reference sequence). The CDR3 contains 13 residues. The CDR3 nucleotides are TGCAGTGCTTCCGGGACATCCTCCTACGAGCAGTACTTC. It specifies CSASGTSSYEQYF.

This sequence joins TRBV5-5 and TRBJ2-7; 7 nucleotides match TRBD1. The CDR3 runs 13 residues. Germline V gene sequence: CDR1 SGHKS, CDR2 YYEKEE (reference sequence). V lost 4 bases, J lost 4 bases, and 5 bases stayed unmatched. CDR3: CASSNGTVYEQYF. The CDR3 DNA is TGTGCCAGCAGCAATGGGACAGTTTACGAGCAGTACTTC.

This clonotype was seen a handful of times. The chain recombines TRBV10-3 with TRBJ1-5; D is unclear. CDR1 ENHRY and CDR2 SYGVKD come from the germline V gene. Trimming left V 6 bases short and J 0 bases short, with 6 bases between. This CDR3 region has 13 residues. The CDR3 region has the DNA TGTGCCATCAGGAGCAGTAGCAATCAGCCCCAGCATTTT. Residues: CAIRSSSNQPQHF.

This sequence joins TRBV27 and TRBJ2-3; 7 bases map to TRBD1. This CDR3 is 15 amino acids long. The germline V gene has CDR1 MNHEY and CDR2 SMNVEV (reference sequence). Trimming removed 2 bases from V and 2 bases from J; junction bases left unmatched: 4. The DNA of the CDR3 is TGTGCCAGCAGTTTAGGGACAGCTTACACAGATACGCAGTATTTT. It yields the protein CASSLGTAYTDTQYF.

The V gene is TRBV7-2, the J gene TRBJ1-6; possibly TRBD1 for D (5 bases). Trimming shortened V by 5 bases and J by 5 bases, and 13 bases separated the two germline ends. Germline CDR1 is SGHTA and CDR2 is FQGNSA. The length of the CDR3 is 15 residues. The CDR3 nucleotides are TGTGCCAGCAGCCCCGACAGTTTTAATAATTCACCCCTCCACTTT. Protein product: CASSPDSFNNSPLHF.

The rearrangement joins TRBV5-4 to TRBJ2-3, with 9 bases fitting TRBD2. The V gene's germline CDR1 is SGHNT and CDR2 YYREEE (reference sequence). The CDR3 totals 15 residues. With V trimmed by 4 bases and J by 1 base, 4 bases remained unmatched. CDR3 DNA sequence: TGTGCCAGCAGCCGCGGGGGGGCGGGCACAGATACGCAGTATTTT. It yields the protein CASSRGGAGTDTQYF.

In this sample, this clonotype turned up a few times. This chain connects TRBV10-3 to TRBJ2-5; D possibly corresponds to TRBD1 (5 bases). The germline CDR1 and CDR2 sequences are ENHRY and SYGVKD. With 4 bases removed from V and 5 bases from J, the gap between germline ends came to 11 bases. The CDR3 extends over 13 amino acids. The CDR3 coding sequence is TGTGCCATCAGTGGGGGCCCCTGGGAGACCCAGTACTTC. Its translation: CAISGGPWETQYF.

This clonotype came up a few times. The gene calls are TRBV6-1 and TRBJ1-6, with a weak D call TRBD1 (5 bases). The CDR3 contains 15 residues. Germline CDR1 is MNHNS and CDR2 is SASEGT. Trimming left V 10 bases short and J 6 bases short, with 19 bases between. For the CDR3, the DNA is TGTGCCACCTCTTCACGGGGACCTTTTAATTCACCCCTCCACTTT. It codes for CATSSRGPFNSPLHF.

The table lists this clonotype with a few counts. This rearrangement joins TRBV20-1 to TRBJ2-1; TRBD2 matches at 13 bases. Germline-derived CDR1 and CDR2 are DFQATT and SNEGSKA (reference sequence). Trimming took 2 bases from V and 0 from J; bases not matched to a gene: 13. CDR3 length equals 20 residues. The CDR3 loop reads CSARKISGLAGINSYNEQFF. CDR3 bases: TGCAGTGCTAGAAAGATATCGGGACTAGCGGGAATTAACTCCTACAATGAGCAGTTCTTC.

In this sample, this clonotype turned up a few times. The V call is TRBV27, the J call TRBJ2-2; D is ambiguous. Trimming shortened V by 5 bases and J by 1 base, and 8 bases separated the two germline ends. The CDR3 runs to 14 residues. Germline lookup yields CDR1 MNHEY and CDR2 SMNVEV (reference sequence). The CDR3: CASSPLQNTGELFF. Written as DNA, the CDR3 is TGTGCCAGCAGTCCCCTCCAGAACACCGGGGAGCTGTTTTTT.

This clonotype was observed a handful of times. The chain recombines TRBV12-3 or TRBV12-4 with TRBJ1-6; D remains ambiguous. Trimming pared 3 bases from V and 6 bases from J, leaving 18 bases between. The length of the CDR3 is 17 residues. This CDR3 is CASSFSLPLTGNSPLHF. The CDR3, as DNA: TGTGCCAGCAGTTTTTCCCTCCCCCTAACCGGTAATTCACCCCTCCACTTT.

This clonotype occurred a few times. The rearrangement links TRBV7-7 to TRBJ2-1; the D is unclear. V gave up 5 bases and J gave up 5 bases, with 10 bases separating them. The CDR3 contains 13 residues. Germline V CDR1 and CDR2: SSHAT, FNYEAQ (reference sequence). The CDR3: CASSLGPNNEQFF. DNA of the CDR3: TGTGCCAGCAGCCTAGGACCAAACAATGAGCAGTTCTTC. Supplemented by reference TRBV7-7 and TRBJ2-1, the full variable domain reads GAGVSQSPRYKVTKRGQDVTLRCDPISSHATLYWYQQALGQGPEFLTYFNYEAQPDKSGLPSDRFSAERPEGSISTLTIQRTEQRDSAMYRCASSLGPNNEQFFGPGTRLTVL.

This clonotype was observed a handful of times. CDR3 in DNA: TGTGCCAGCAGCAAAGGGACAGGGCAATCCCTCGGGGCCAACGTCCTGACTTTC. This sequence encodes CASSKGTGQSLGANVLTF. The rearrangement links TRBV21-1 to TRBJ2-6; TRBD1 was called by the table and not checked on the DNA. TRBV21-1 represents a pseudogene. This CDR3 region has 18 residues.

The chain is built from TRBV18 and TRBJ2-3; D gene uncertain. V gave up 3 bases and J gave up 1 base, with 8 bases separating them. The CDR3 is 14 residues long. In germline, CDR1 is KGHSH, CDR2 LQKENI. Written as DNA, the CDR3 is TGTGCCAGCTCACCTAGTGGACGCACAGATACGCAGTATTTT. Amino acids: CASSPSGRTDTQYF.

This clonotype was seen only a few times. The chain joins TRBV5-1 to TRBJ2-7, with 8 bases identical to TRBD1. V was pared by 4 bases and J by 2 bases, with 5 bases of the junction left unmatched. Germline V gene sequence: CDR1 SGHRS, CDR2 YFSETQ. The CDR3 is 14 residues long. CDR3: CASSATGGTYEQYF. The CDR3, as DNA: TGCGCCAGCAGCGCAACAGGGGGGACCTACGAGCAGTACTTC.

This clonotype turned up a few times. The genes are TRBV20-1 and TRBJ2-5; 10 bases are shared with TRBD1. The CDR3 sequence is 14 residues long. Germline CDR1 reads DFQATT; CDR2 reads SNEGSKA (reference sequence). V lost 6 bases to trimming and J lost 4 bases; unmatched junction nucleotides: 8. The CDR3 DNA follows: TGCAGTGCACTCGACAGGGGGCAACGAGAGACCCAGTACTTC. Protein: CSALDRGQRETQYF.

This clonotype was picked up many times. This chain uses TRBV7-6 with TRBJ1-4, with a weak D call TRBD1 (5 bases). V gave up 3 bases and J gave up 0 bases, with 11 bases separating them. Germline CDR1 is SGHVS and CDR2 is FNYEAQ. This CDR3 region has 16 residues. Written as DNA, the CDR3 is TGTGCCAGCAGCTTGGCTCAGGGTTCAACTAATGAAAAACTGTTTTTT. Translated, it gives CASSLAQGSTNEKLFF.

This chain links TRBV20-1 with TRBJ2-1; 15 bases fit TRBD2. The CDR3 runs to 18 residues. The V gene's germline CDR1 is DFQATT and CDR2 SNEGSKA (reference sequence). V shed 2 bases, J shed 2 bases, and the junction held 7 bases outside the gene matches. The CDR3 region has the DNA TGCAGTGCTAGAAACTTCGGACTAGCGGGAGGGACCTACAATGAGCAGTTCTTC. This translates into CSARNFGLAGGTYNEQFF.

V usage is TRBV20-1 and J usage is TRBJ1-2, with 7 bases matching TRBD1. Per germline, CDR1 DFQATT and CDR2 SNEGSKA (reference sequence). V gave up 6 bases and J gave up 2 bases; unmatched junction bases: 6. The CDR3 is 13 amino acids. CDR3 nucleotides: TGCAGTGCGCCCTCGGGACAGAACTATGGCTACACCTTC. Amino acid sequence: CSAPSGQNYGYTF.

This clonotype turned up a few times. V usage is TRBV4-3 and J usage is TRBJ1-5; tentatively, D is TRBD1 (5 bases). The germline CDR1 and CDR2 sequences are LGHNA and YSLEER. V was cut by 0 bases and J by 2 bases, with 17 bases left in between. This CDR3 region has 18 residues. CDR3 amino acids: CASSQDIGAEVRNQPQHF. DNA for the CDR3: TGCGCCAGCAGCCAAGATATAGGGGCGGAGGTACGCAATCAGCCCCAGCATTTT.